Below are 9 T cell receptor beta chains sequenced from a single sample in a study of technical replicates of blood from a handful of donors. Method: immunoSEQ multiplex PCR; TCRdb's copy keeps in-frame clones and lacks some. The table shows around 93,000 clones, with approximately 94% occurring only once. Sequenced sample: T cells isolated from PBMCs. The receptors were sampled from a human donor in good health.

The CDR3 spells CASSLSPGESEKLFF. CDR3 nucleotides: TGCGCCAGCAGCCTGAGCCCAGGGGAAAGTGAAAAACTGTTTTTT. The chain combines TRBV4-1 with TRBJ1-4; possibly TRBD1 for D (6 bases). The germline V gene has CDR1 MGHRA and CDR2 YSYEKL. This CDR3 has 15 amino acids. V was cut by 4 bases and J by 7 bases, with 16 bases left in between.

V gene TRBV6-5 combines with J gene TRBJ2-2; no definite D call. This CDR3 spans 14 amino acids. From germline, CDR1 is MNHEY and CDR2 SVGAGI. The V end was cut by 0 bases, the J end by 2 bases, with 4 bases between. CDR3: CASSYSPNTGELFF. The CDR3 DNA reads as TGTGCCAGCAGTTACTCCCCAAACACCGGGGAGCTGTTTTTT.

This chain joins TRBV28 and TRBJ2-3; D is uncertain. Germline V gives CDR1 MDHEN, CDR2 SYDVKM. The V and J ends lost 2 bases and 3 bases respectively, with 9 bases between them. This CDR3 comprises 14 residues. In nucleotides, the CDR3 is TGTGCCAGCAGTTTAGGCAGAAAAACAGATACGCAGTATTTT. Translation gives CASSLGRKTDTQYF.

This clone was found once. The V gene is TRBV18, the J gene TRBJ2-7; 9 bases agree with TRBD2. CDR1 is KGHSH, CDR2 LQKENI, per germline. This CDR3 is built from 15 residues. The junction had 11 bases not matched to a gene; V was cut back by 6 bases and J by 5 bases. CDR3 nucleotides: TGTGCCAGCTCTCTCAACGTAGCGGGAGTCAACGAGCAGTACTTC. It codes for CASSLNVAGVNEQYF.

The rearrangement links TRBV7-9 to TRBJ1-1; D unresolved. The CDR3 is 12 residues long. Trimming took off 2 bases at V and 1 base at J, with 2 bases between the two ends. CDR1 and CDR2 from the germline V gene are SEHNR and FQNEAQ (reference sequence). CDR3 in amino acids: CASSLQNTEAFF. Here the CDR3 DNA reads TGTGCCAGCAGCTTACAGAACACTGAAGCTTTCTTT.

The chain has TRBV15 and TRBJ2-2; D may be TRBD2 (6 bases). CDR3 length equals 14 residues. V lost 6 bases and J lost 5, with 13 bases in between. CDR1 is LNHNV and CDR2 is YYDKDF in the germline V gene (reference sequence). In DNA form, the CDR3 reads TGTGCCACCAGAAGGACGGGGGATACCGGGGAGCTGTTTTTT. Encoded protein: CATRRTGDTGELFF.

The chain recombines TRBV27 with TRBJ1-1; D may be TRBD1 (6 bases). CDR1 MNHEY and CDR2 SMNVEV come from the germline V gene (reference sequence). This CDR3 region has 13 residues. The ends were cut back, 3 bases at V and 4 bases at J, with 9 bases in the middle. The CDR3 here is CASSFWTATEAFF. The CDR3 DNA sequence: TGTGCCAGCAGTTTCTGGACAGCCACTGAAGCTTTCTTT.

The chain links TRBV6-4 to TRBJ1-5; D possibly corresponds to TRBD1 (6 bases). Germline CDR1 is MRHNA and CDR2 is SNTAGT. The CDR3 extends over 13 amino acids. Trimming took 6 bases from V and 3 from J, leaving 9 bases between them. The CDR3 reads CASSTGNNQPQHF. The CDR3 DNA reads TGTGCCAGCAGCACAGGGAACAATCAGCCCCAGCATTTT.

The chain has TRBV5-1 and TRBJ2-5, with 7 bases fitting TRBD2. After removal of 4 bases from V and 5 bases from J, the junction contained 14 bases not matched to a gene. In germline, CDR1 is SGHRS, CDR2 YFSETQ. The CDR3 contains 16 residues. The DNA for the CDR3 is TGCGCCAGCAGCGGGGTCCTATCGGGAGGAGGGGAGACCCAGTACTTC. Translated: CASSGVLSGGGETQYF. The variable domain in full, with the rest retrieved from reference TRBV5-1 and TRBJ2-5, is KAGVTQTPRYLIKTRGQQVTLSCSPISGHRSVSWYQQTPGQGLQFLFEYFSETQRNKGNFPGRFSGRQFSNSRSEMNVSTLELGDSALYLCASSGVLSGGGETQYFGPGTRLLVL.